These 26 T cell receptor beta chains originate from one sample sequenced in a study of tissue T cells after allogeneic stem cell transplantation. The method was immunoSEQ multiplex PCR; TCRdb's version includes in-frame clones alone and lacks a portion of them. Seen here are 1,100 to 1,500 clones, under 55% observed once, and the top ten hold approximately 30%. Sample time point: mouse harvest day 14 after allogeneic transplant. The graft held 10^6 splenic CD5+ T cells and 10^7 T-cell-depleted bone marrow cells. The material sequenced was liver tissue. These receptors came from a female BALB/c mouse given C57BL/6 T cells with graft-versus-host disease after an allogeneic hematopoietic cell transplant.

With respect to this clone: Gene names follow the mouse nomenclature. Read data end 1 residue before the CDR3 end; the end is taken from the germline J gene. The V gene is TRBV19, the J gene TRBJ2-5, with 9 bases matching TRBD1. The germline V gene encodes CDR1 FNHDT and CDR2 SITEND (reference sequence). This CDR3 has 14 amino acids. The J segment lost 5 bases and the V segment lost 2 bases, leaving 3 bases of the junction unmatched. Incomplete CDR3 DNA: TGTGCCAGCAGTATGGGGACAGGGCTAGACACCCAGTAC. Protein sequence: CASSMGTGLDTQY. The whole CDR3 is CASSMGTGLDTQYF. The whole variable domain, remainder taken from reference TRBV19 and TRBJ2-5, is GGIITQTPKFLIGQEGQKLTLKCQQNFNHDTMYWYRQDSGKGLRLIYYSITENDLQKGDLSEGYDASREKKSSFSLTVTSAQKNEMAVFLCASSMGTGLDTQYFGPGTRLLVL.

On this clone: Gene names and germline refer to mouse. Read sequence stops 1 residue before the CDR3 end, and the germline J gene provides the missing end. This chain uses TRBV26 with TRBJ1-4, with a tentative D call TRBD1 (6 bases). CDR1 is KGHPV, CDR2 FQNQEV, per germline (reference sequence). The germline V and J ends were trimmed by 6 bases and 6 bases, with 11 bases remaining between them. The CDR3 loop spans 13 amino acids. The CDR3 DNA, read in part, is TGTGCCAGCAGAAGGGGGGCGGACGAAAGATTATTT. Protein product: CASRRGADERLF. The full CDR3 is CASRRGADERLFF.

In regard to this clone: Gene names are the mouse ones. The CDR3 extends 1 residue past the end of the read, so its final part is completed from the germline J gene. The chain uses TRBV26 and TRBJ2-7; 7 bases match TRBD1. Unmatched junction bases numbered 3, after V lost 4 bases and J lost 0 bases. Germline V gives CDR1 KGHPV, CDR2 FQNQEV (reference sequence). The CDR3 spans 14 residues. CDR3 loop: CASSPGQSSYEQYF. The covered CDR3 bases are TGTGCCAGCAGTCCGGGACAGAGCTCCTATGAACAGTAC.

Comment on this clone: Mouse gene names and germline throughout. The read gets to within 1 residue of the CDR3 end, and the germline J gene fills in the rest. The chain is built from TRBV13-1 and TRBJ2-3, with 12 bases fitting TRBD2. J lost 2 bases, V lost 3 bases, and 1 base had no gene match. Germline assignment: CDR1 NSHNY and CDR2 SYGAGN. The CDR3 extends over 15 amino acids. The part of the CDR3 DNA that was read is TGTGCCAGCAGTGGGACTGGGGGGGATGCAGAAACGCTGTAT. Translated, it gives CASSGTGGDAETLY. The complete CDR3 protein is CASSGTGGDAETLYF.

As regards this clone: Here the gene names and germline are mouse. The CDR3 loop is CASSQQGAGTGQLYF. CDR3 DNA, as far as it was read: TGTGCCAGCAGTCAACAGGGGGCAGGCACCGGGCAGCTCTAC. The chain recombines TRBV15 with TRBJ2-2; TRBD1 matches at 9 bases. The observed sequence ends 1 residue before the CDR3 terminus, with the missing tail filled in from the germline J gene. The CDR3 spans 15 residues. The germline V gene has CDR1 SGHND and CDR2 FRSKSL. Germline trimming cut 5 bases from V and 4 bases from J; bases unmatched to any gene: 5.

To note about this clone: The genes are named according to mouse. The CDR3 spells CTCSAPGRDERLFF. CDR3 DNA (partial): TGCACCTGCAGTGCACCGGGGCGGGACGAAAGATTATTT. The chain carries TRBV1 and TRBJ1-4; weak D call: TRBD1 (5 bases). The DNA ends 1 residue before the CDR3 does, and the rest of the CDR3 is filled in from the germline J gene. V was trimmed by 2 bases and J by 6 bases, leaving 10 bases between them. CDR1 is NSQYPW, CDR2 LRSPGD, per germline (reference sequence). The CDR3 runs 14 residues.

In regard to this clone: Gene labels here are mouse ones. The sequence runs out 1 residue before the end of the CDR3; the remainder is reconstructed from the germline J gene. V usage is TRBV4 and J usage is TRBJ1-4; D unclear. The CDR3 sequence is 12 residues long. Looked up from germline, CDR1 is LGHDT and CDR2 is YNNKQL (reference sequence). V was shortened by 6 bases and J by 5 bases, with 7 bases between the two germline ends. The CDR3 sequence is CASSHRNERLFF. The CDR3 bases that were read are TGTGCCAGCAGTCACAGAAACGAAAGATTATTT.

Comment on this clone: Mouse names are used for the genes. The read falls 1 residue short of the CDR3 end, and the missing part is taken from the germline J gene. This chain uses TRBV12-2 with TRBJ1-1; D gene ambiguous. The CDR3 has 13 residues. CDR1 is SGHLS, CDR2 HYDKME, per germline. Trimming left V 0 bases short and J 1 base short, with 5 bases between. CDR3: CASSLDKNTEVFF. The sequenced CDR3 bases are TGTGCCAGCTCTCTCGACAAAAACACAGAAGTCTTC.

Regarding this clone: Gene labels here are mouse ones. The read ends 1 residue early relative to the CDR3; the germline J gene fills the gap. The rearrangement uses TRBV16 and TRBJ1-4, with D unclear. Germline V gene lookup returns CDR1 SGHSA and CDR2 FRNQAP. CDR3 length: 12 amino acids. Trimming left V 5 bases short and J 2 bases short, with 3 bases between. The CDR3 here is CASSGSNERLFF. Partial CDR3 DNA: TGTGCAAGCAGCGGATCCAACGAAAGATTATTT.

As for this clone: Genes here carry mouse names. Read data end 1 residue before the CDR3 end; the end is taken from the germline J gene. The chain carries TRBV15 and TRBJ1-4; possible D gene TRBD1, 6 bases. V was pared by 2 bases and J by 6 bases, with 7 bases between. The CDR3 contains 13 residues. In germline, CDR1 is SGHND, CDR2 FRSKSL. Partial CDR3 DNA: TGTGCCAGCAGTTTACCAGGGGACGAAAGATTATTT. Translation: CASSLPGDERLF. The full-length CDR3 reads as CASSLPGDERLFF.

On this clone itself: Gene and germline names: mouse. The read ends 1 residue shy of where the CDR3 ends; the end is completed using the germline J gene. The V call is TRBV26, the J call TRBJ1-3, with D unresolved. Trimming took 2 bases from V and 0 from J, leaving 5 bases between them. This CDR3 comprises 14 residues. CDR1 and CDR2 (germline): KGHPV, FQNQEV (reference sequence). This CDR3 is CASSLGNSGNTLYF. Partial CDR3 DNA: TGTGCCAGCAGTCTGGGCAATTCTGGAAATACGCTCTAT.

A word on this clone: The germline and genes are mouse ones. Sequencing ends 1 residue short of the CDR3 end; the germline J gene provides the rest. The chain has TRBV19 and TRBJ2-3; a possible D gene is TRBD2 (5 bases). Trimming left V 2 bases short and J 0 bases short, with 10 bases between. CDR3 length: 15 amino acids. Germline loops: CDR1 FNHDT, CDR2 SITEND (reference sequence). The covered CDR3 bases are TGTGCCAGCAGTATCTCTGGGCCTAGTGCAGAAACGCTGTAT. Residues: CASSISGPSAETLY. The entire CDR3 sequence reads CASSISGPSAETLYF.

Points on this clone: Mouse gene names apply. CDR3 DNA, as far as it was read: TGTGCCTGGAGTTACAGGGGTGCAGAAACGCTGTAT. Translated, it gives CAWSYRGAETLY. The whole CDR3 region reads CAWSYRGAETLYF. The J gene is TRBJ2-3, the V gene TRBV31, with a tentative D call TRBD1 (6 bases). The read ends 1 residue shy of where the CDR3 ends; the end is completed using the germline J gene. Deletions cut 2 bases from V and 1 base from J, with 7 bases between. CDR3 length equals 13 residues. Germline-derived CDR1 and CDR2 are GKSSPN and SITVG.

Comment on this clone: Gene and germline names: mouse. The read falls 1 residue short of the CDR3 end, and the missing part is taken from the germline J gene. The chain combines TRBV19 with TRBJ2-1, with 7 bases matching TRBD1. The trim removed 4 bases at V and 4 bases at J, leaving 5 bases unmatched. In germline, CDR1 is FNHDT, CDR2 SITEND (reference sequence). The CDR3 totals 14 residues. CDR3 protein: CASSSGTEYAEQFF. The CDR3 bases that were read are TGTGCCAGCAGTTCCGGGACAGAATATGCTGAGCAGTTC. The whole variable domain, filled in from reference TRBV19 and TRBJ2-1, reads GGIITQTPKFLIGQEGQKLTLKCQQNFNHDTMYWYRQDSGKGLRLIYYSITENDLQKGDLSEGYDASREKKSSFSLTVTSAQKNEMAVFLCASSSGTEYAEQFFGPGTRLTVL.

To note about this clone: The gene symbols are mouse symbols. The read halts 1 residue ahead of the CDR3 end, with the missing end drawn from the germline J gene. The chain links TRBV12-1 to TRBJ2-4; D remains ambiguous. Trimming cost V 2 bases and J 2 bases, with 7 bases left between them. This CDR3 is 13 amino acids long. Germline V lookup: CDR1 SGHSN, CDR2 HYEKVE. CDR3 loop: CASSRQNQNTLYF. Partial CDR3 DNA: TGTGCCAGCTCTCGACAAAATCAAAACACCTTGTAC.

As to this clone: The genes are named according to mouse. The read gets to within 1 residue of the CDR3 end, and the germline J gene fills in the rest. The rearrangement uses TRBV13-1 and TRBJ1-4, with D possibly being TRBD1 (6 bases). Trimming cost V 3 bases and J 2 bases, with 8 bases left between them. The CDR3 has 14 amino acids. In germline, CDR1 is NSHNY, CDR2 SYGAGN. The CDR3 here is CASSGTVSNERLFF. Incomplete CDR3 DNA: TGTGCCAGCAGTGGGACAGTGTCCAACGAAAGATTATTT.

This clone was seen more than once but under ten times. Gene labels here are mouse ones. With the read ending 1 residue before the CDR3 end, the germline J gene is used to fill in that end. The chain carries TRBV16 and TRBJ1-3, with D maybe TRBD1 (5 bases). CDR3 length: 12 residues. Germline CDR1 reads SGHSA; CDR2 reads FRNQAP. V dropped 2 bases and J dropped 7 bases, with 6 bases sitting between them. The sequenced part of the CDR3 DNA is TGTGCAAGCAGCTTAAGGGGTAATACGCTCTAT. Translating it yields CASSLRGNTLY. The CDR3 reads in full as CASSLRGNTLYF.

Comment on this clone: The junction does not match germline at one end; this may be a read error. Gene names and germline refer to mouse. The observed sequence ends 1 residue before the CDR3 terminus, with the missing tail filled in from the germline J gene. The chain couples TRBV12-2 to TRBJ2-7; the D gene could be TRBD1 or TRBD2 (6 bases each). The CDR3 extends over 13 amino acids. CDR1 and CDR2 (germline): SGHLS, HYDKME. This CDR3 reads CASALGGRGEQYF. Partial CDR3 DNA: TGTGCCAGCGCTCTCGGGGGGAGGGGGGAACAGTAC. Drawing the rest from reference TRBV12-2 and TRBJ2-7, the complete variable domain is NSGVVQSPRYIIKGKGERSILKCIPISGHLSVAWYQQTQGQELKFFIQHYDKMERDKGNLPSRFSVQQFDDYHSEMNMSALELEDSAVYFCASALGGRGEQYFGPGTRLTVL.

Details on this clone: Gene names and germline match the mouse. The chain's CDR3 is CASSSRDRDNSPLYF. The sequenced CDR3 bases are TGTGCTAGCAGTTCCCGGGACAGGGATAATTCGCCCCTCTAC. The chain carries TRBV29 and TRBJ1-6; 9 positions match TRBD1. Read sequence stops 1 residue before the CDR3 end, and the germline J gene provides the missing end. TRBJ1-6 is marked as an open reading frame, function uncertain. J gave up 5 bases and V 4 bases, and 3 bases lay outside the gene matches. This CDR3 is built from 15 residues. The germline V gene encodes CDR1 MSHET and CDR2 SYDVDS.

In the case of this clone: Each gene name is a mouse one. The sequenced fragment ends 1 residue before the CDR3 boundary, so the rest is inferred from the germline J gene. V gene TRBV26 combines with J gene TRBJ2-4, with 7 nucleotides matching TRBD2. The V gene's germline CDR1 is KGHPV and CDR2 FQNQEV (reference sequence). The V and J ends lost 4 bases and 2 bases, in that order; junction bases with no gene match: 6. The CDR3 runs 15 residues. CDR3 sequence reads: CASSRGLGVQNTLYF. The CDR3 DNA, read in part, is TGTGCCAGCAGTCGAGGTCTGGGGGTTCAAAACACCTTGTAC.

This clone was picked up a small number of times. Gene names denote mouse genes. Coverage ceases 1 residue before the CDR3 finishes, and the germline J gene fills in the end. The chain links TRBV23 to TRBJ2-7; the table's D call TRBD2 went unverified against the DNA. There are 14 residues in the CDR3. Germline V gives CDR1 KGHTA, CDR2 FQNQQP. CDR3 region: CSSSHGTGGYEQYF. CDR3 DNA, as far as it was read: TGCTCCAGCAGTCATGGGACTGGGGGGTATGAACAGTAC.

In regard to this clone: Genes and germline come from the mouse. The read finishes 1 residue shy of the CDR3 end, and the germline J gene is used to complete it. V usage is TRBV31 and J usage is TRBJ1-4, with D perhaps matching TRBD1 (6 bases). The V and J ends lost 0 bases and 0 bases respectively, with 8 bases between them. Germline assignment: CDR1 GKSSPN and CDR2 SITVG. The CDR3 sequence is 15 residues long. The CDR3 is CAWSLGTISNERLFF. Incomplete CDR3 DNA: TGTGCCTGGAGTCTCGGGACAATTTCCAACGAAAGATTATTT.

This clone is large within its sample. The gene names here belong to mouse. The CDR3 region is CASTFQGTGNTLYF. The sequenced CDR3 bases are TGTGCTAGCACCTTCCAGGGGACTGGAAATACGCTCTAT. The chain recombines TRBV29 with TRBJ1-3, with D perhaps TRBD1 (6 bases). Read sequence stops 1 residue before the CDR3 end, and the germline J gene provides the missing end. Per germline, CDR1 MSHET and CDR2 SYDVDS. The V and J ends lost 7 bases and 2 bases respectively, with 12 bases between them. This CDR3 region has 14 residues.

This clone appeared a few times. The listed genes are named as in mouse. The DNA ends 1 residue before the CDR3 does, and the rest of the CDR3 is filled in from the germline J gene. The rearrangement joins TRBV5 to TRBJ2-7; no definite D call. The length of the CDR3 is 13 residues. Germline-derived CDR1 and CDR2 are LGHNA and YNLKQL (reference sequence). V lost 0 bases and J 4 bases, leaving 7 bases between the germline ends. CDR3 DNA (partial): TGTGCCAGCAGCCAAGAAAGTGGGTATGAACAGTAC. Its protein is CASSQESGYEQY. The CDR3, in full, reads CASSQESGYEQYF.

As for this clone: Gene and germline names: mouse. The DNA ends 1 residue before the CDR3 does, and the rest of the CDR3 is filled in from the germline J gene. The chain carries TRBV17 and TRBJ2-7, with 7 bases matching TRBD1. The J segment lost 4 bases and the V segment lost 6 bases, leaving 6 bases of the junction unmatched. Germline CDR1 is MNHDT and CDR2 is YYDKIL. This CDR3 comprises 13 residues. CDR3: CASSPGTDYEQYF. The part of the CDR3 DNA that was read is TGTGCTAGCAGCCCCGGGACAGATTATGAACAGTAC.

About this clone: The gene symbols are mouse symbols. The DNA ends 1 residue before the CDR3 does, and the rest of the CDR3 is filled in from the germline J gene. The rearrangement joins TRBV17 to TRBJ1-1; tentative D call: TRBD1 (5 bases). This CDR3 has 13 amino acids. V gave up 6 bases and J gave up 1 base, with 9 bases separating them. Germline loops: CDR1 MNHDT, CDR2 YYDKIL. The covered CDR3 bases are TGTGCTAGCAGGCAGGGATGGAACACAGAAGTCTTC. Translation gives CASRQGWNTEVF. The whole CDR3 protein is CASRQGWNTEVFF.